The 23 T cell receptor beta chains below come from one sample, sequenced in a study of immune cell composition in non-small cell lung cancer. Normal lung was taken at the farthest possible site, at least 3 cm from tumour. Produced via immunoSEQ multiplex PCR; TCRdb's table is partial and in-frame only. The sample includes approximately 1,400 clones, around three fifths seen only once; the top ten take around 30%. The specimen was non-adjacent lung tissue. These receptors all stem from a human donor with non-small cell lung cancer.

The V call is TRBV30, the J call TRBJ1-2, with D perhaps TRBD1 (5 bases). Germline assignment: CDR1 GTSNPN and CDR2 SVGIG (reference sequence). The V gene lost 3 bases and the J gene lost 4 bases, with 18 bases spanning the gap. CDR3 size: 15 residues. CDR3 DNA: TGTGCCTGGAGCCTCGGGGGTGGACTCCCCTATGGCTACACCTTC. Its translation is CAWSLGGGLPYGYTF.

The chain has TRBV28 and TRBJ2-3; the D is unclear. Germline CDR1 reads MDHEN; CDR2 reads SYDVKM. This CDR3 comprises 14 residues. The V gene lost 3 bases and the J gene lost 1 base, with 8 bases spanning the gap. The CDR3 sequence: CASSFVAGTDTQYF. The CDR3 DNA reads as TGTGCCAGCAGTTTTGTGGCCGGCACAGATACGCAGTATTTT.

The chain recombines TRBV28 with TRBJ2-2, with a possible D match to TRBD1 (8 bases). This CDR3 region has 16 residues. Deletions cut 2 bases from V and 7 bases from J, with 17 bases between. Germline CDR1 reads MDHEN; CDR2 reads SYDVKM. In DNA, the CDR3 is TGTGCCAGCAGTTTACAGGGGGCGGGAGTGGACGGGGAGCTGTTTTTT. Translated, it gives CASSLQGAGVDGELFF.

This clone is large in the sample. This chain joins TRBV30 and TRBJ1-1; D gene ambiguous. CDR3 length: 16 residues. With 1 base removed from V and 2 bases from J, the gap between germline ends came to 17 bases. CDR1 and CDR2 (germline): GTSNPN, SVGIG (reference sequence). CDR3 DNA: TGTGCCTGGAGTGGGGGAGTCTCCGGGGTAAACACTGAAGCTTTCTTT. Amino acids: CAWSGGVSGVNTEAFF.

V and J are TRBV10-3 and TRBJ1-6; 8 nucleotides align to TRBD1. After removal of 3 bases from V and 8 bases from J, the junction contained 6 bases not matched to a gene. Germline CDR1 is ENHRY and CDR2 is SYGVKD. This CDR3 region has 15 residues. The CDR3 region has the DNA TGTGCCATCAGTGACGGACAGGGAGGTGATTCACCCCTCCACTTT. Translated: CAISDGQGGDSPLHF.

DNA for the CDR3: TGCAGCGTTCCTTCGACTAGCGGGGGGGCTTACAATGAGCAGTTCTTC. Its protein is CSVPSTSGGAYNEQFF. The chain couples TRBV29-1 to TRBJ2-1, with TRBD2 matching over 14 bases. Germline loops: CDR1 SQVTM, CDR2 ANQGSEA. V gave up 5 bases and J gave up 4 bases; unmatched junction bases: 7. There are 16 residues in the CDR3.

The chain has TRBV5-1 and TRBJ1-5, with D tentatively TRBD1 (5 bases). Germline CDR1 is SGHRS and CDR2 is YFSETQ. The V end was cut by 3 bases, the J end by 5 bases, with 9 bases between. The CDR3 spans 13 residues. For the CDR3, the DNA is TGCGCCAGCAGCTCCTCGGGGGATCAGCCCCAGCATTTT. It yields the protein CASSSSGDQPQHF.

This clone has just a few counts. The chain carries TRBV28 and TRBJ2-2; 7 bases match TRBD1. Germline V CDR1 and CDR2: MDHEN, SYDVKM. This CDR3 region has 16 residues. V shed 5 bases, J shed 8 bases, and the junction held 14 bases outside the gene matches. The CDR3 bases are TGTGCCAGCAGTAGGTCGGGACAGATCGGTCCGGGGGAGCTGTTTTTT. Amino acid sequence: CASSRSGQIGPGELFF.

CDR3 DNA: TGTGCCAGCAGACGCGGACTGCGTTACAATGAGCAGTTCTTC. Translated: CASRRGLRYNEQFF. The V call is TRBV11-2, the J call TRBJ2-1; tentatively, D is TRBD2 (5 bases). The CDR3 runs to 14 residues. V lost 6 bases and J 4 bases, leaving 13 bases between the germline ends. The germline gives CDR1 SGHAT, CDR2 FQNNGV.

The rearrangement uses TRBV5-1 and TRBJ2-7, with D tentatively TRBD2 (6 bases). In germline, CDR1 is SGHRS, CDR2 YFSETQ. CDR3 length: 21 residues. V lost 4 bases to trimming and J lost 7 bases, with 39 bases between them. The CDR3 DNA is TGCGCCAGCAGCCGACGGGGACTTACAGATCGAGCCCTATCTCCTACGATTGAGCAGTACTTC. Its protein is CASSRRGLTDRALSPTIEQYF.

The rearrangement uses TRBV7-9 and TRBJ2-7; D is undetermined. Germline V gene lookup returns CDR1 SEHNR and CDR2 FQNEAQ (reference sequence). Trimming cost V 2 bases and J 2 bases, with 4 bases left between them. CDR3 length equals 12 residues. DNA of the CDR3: TGTGCCAGCAGCTTAACTCCCTACGAGCAGTACTTC. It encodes CASSLTPYEQYF.

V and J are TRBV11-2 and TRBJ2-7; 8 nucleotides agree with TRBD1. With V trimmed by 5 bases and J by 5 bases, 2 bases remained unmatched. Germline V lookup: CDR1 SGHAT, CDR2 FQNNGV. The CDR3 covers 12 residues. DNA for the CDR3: TGTGCCAGCAGCGGACAGGGTAACGAGCAGTACTTC. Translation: CASSGQGNEQYF.

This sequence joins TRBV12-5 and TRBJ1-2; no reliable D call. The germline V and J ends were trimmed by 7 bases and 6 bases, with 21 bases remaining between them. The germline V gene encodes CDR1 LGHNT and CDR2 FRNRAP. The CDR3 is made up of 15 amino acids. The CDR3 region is CASACPRGSKDGYTF. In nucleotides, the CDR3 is TGTGCTAGTGCATGCCCCAGAGGGAGTAAGGATGGCTACACCTTC.

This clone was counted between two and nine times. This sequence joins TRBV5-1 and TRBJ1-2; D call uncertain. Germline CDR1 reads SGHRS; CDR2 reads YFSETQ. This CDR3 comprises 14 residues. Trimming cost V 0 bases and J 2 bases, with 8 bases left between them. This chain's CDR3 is CASSLDGLNYGYTF. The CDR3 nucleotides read TGCGCCAGCAGCTTGGACGGTTTAAACTATGGCTACACCTTC.

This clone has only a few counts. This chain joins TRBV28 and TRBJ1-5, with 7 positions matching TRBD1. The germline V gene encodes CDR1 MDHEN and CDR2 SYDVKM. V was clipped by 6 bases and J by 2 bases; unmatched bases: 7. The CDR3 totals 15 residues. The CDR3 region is CASRGTVRGNQPQHF. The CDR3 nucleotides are TGTGCCAGCAGAGGGACAGTACGAGGCAATCAGCCCCAGCATTTT. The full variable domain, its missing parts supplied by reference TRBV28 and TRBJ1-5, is DVKVTQSSRYLVKRTGEKVFLECVQDMDHENMFWYRQDPGLGLRLIYFSYDVKMKEKGDIPEGYSVSREKKERFSLILESASTNQTSMYLCASRGTVRGNQPQHFGDGTRLSIL.

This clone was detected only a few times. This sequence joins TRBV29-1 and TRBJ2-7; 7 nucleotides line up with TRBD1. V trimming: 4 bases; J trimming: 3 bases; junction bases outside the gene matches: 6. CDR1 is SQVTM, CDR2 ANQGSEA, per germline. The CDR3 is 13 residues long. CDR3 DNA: TGCAGCGTTGCCACGGCAGGGGGCTACGAGCAGTACTTC. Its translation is CSVATAGGYEQYF.

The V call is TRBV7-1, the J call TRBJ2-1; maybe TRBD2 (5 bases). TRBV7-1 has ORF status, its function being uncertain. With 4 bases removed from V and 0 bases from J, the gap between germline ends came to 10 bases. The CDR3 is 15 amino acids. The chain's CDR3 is CASSLGGGSYNEQFF. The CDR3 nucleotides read TGTGCCAGCAGCTTAGGTGGAGGCTCCTACAATGAGCAGTTCTTC.

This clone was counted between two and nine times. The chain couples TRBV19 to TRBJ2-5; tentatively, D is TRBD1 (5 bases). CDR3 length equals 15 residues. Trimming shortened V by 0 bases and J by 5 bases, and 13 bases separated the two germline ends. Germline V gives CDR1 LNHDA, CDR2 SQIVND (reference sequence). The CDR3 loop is CASSIDLNRRETQYF. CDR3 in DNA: TGTGCCAGTAGTATAGATCTGAACAGGCGGGAGACCCAGTACTTC.

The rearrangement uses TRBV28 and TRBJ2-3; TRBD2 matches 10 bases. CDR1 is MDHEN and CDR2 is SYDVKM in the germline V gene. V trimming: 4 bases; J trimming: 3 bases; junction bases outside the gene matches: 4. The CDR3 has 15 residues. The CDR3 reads CASSSSSGRTDTQYF. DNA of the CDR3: TGTGCCAGCAGTTCCTCTAGCGGGAGAACAGATACGCAGTATTTT.

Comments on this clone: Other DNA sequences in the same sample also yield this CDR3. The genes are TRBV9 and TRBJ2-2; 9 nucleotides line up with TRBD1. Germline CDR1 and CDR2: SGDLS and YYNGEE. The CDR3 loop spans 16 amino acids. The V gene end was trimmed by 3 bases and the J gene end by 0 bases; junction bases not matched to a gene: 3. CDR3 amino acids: CASSARQGANTGELFF. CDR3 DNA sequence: TGTGCCAGCAGCGCAAGACAGGGGGCGAACACCGGGGAGCTGTTTTTT.

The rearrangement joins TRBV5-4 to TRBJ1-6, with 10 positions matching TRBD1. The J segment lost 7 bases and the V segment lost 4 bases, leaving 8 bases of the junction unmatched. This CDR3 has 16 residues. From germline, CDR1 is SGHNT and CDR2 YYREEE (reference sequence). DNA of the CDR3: TGTGCCAGCAGCCCCGGGACAGGGGCGACGAATTCACCCCTCCACTTT. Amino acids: CASSPGTGATNSPLHF.

CDR3 protein: CASSLIPGQGPYEQYF. CDR3 sequence (DNA): TGTGCCAGCAGTTTAATCCCTGGACAGGGTCCCTACGAGCAGTACTTC. The rearrangement joins TRBV27 to TRBJ2-7; 8 bases agree with TRBD1. J was trimmed by 2 bases and V by 2 bases; bases with no gene match: 8. The CDR3 has 16 amino acids. Looked up from germline, CDR1 is MNHEY and CDR2 is SMNVEV (reference sequence).

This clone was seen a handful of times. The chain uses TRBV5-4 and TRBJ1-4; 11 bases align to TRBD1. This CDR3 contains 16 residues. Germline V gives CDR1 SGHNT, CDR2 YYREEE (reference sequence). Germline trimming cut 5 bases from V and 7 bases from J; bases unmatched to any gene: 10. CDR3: CASSPNPGTGGEKLFF. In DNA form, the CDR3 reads TGTGCCAGCAGTCCTAATCCCGGGACAGGGGGTGAAAAACTGTTTTTT.